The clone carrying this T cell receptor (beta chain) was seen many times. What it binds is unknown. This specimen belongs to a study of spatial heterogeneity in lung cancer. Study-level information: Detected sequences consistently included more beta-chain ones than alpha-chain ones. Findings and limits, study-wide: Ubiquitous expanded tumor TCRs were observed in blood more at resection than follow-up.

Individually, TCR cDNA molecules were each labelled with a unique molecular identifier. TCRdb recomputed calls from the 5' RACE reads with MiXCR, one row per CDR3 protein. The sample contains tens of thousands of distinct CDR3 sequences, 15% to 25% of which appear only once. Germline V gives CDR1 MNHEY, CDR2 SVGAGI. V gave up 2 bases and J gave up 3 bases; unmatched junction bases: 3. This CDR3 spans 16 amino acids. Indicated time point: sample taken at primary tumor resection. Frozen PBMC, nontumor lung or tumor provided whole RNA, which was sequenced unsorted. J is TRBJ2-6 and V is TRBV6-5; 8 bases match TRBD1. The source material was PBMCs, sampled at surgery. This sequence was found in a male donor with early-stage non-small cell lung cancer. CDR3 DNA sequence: TGTGCCAGCAGTTACCAGGGGGCGCGTGGGGCCAACGTCCTGACTTTC. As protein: CASSYQGARGANVLTF.